One sample yielded the 25 T cell receptor beta chains listed below, sequenced in a study of T cells in Graves' hyperthyroidism and ophthalmopathy (dated by TCRdb to between 2018 and 2021). Library creation used multiplex PCR. The sample was run on an Illumina HiSeq 2000. Amplification of TCR beta CDR3 regions was carried out from RNA transcripts. A first-round RT-PCR of the TCR CDR3 used the HTBI primer set with the Qiagen OneStep RT-PCR kit. TCRdb handled the public reads itself, with Q25 trimming in fastp and clone calling in MiXCR, and kept productive beta chains. Each CDR3 protein appears once, grouped with its most common genes and DNA. This sample has about 610,000 distinct CDR3 sequences in its table, and roughly 15% of those were observed once. 4% to 5.5% of the sample comes from the top ten. Sequencing was performed on blood. Receptors were obtained from a woman aged 40 to 50 with Graves' ophthalmopathy.

The rearrangement links TRBV20-1 to TRBJ2-7, with 11 bases aligning to TRBD1. Germline CDR1 reads DFQATT; CDR2 reads SNEGSKA (reference sequence). The V gene end was trimmed by 6 bases and the J gene end by 5 bases; junction bases not matched to a gene: 18. This CDR3 contains 17 residues. The CDR3 sequence: CSANPRDRGNVGDEQYF. The CDR3 bases are TGCAGTGCAAACCCCCGGGACAGGGGGAACGTAGGTGACGAGCAGTACTTC.

This clonotype has only one observation. Just one base apart from a much larger clone, this may be a read error. The V call is TRBV6-1, the J call TRBJ1-2; weak D call: TRBD1 (6 bases). CDR1 MNHNS and CDR2 SASEGT come from the germline V gene. The CDR3 has 15 amino acids. CDR3 DNA: TGTTCCAGCACTAACCAAGGGGGGCTCAACTATGGCTACACCTTC. Its translation: CSSTNQGGLNYGYTF.

This clonotype has a count of ten or more. The genes are TRBV11-2 and TRBJ1-1; possibly TRBD1 for D (5 bases). Germline V gene data show CDR1 as SGHAT and CDR2 as FQNNGV. The CDR3 extends over 13 amino acids. Between the trimmed V and J ends, which lost 5 bases and 3 bases, there was a span of 10 bases. The CDR3 loop is CASSPGHYTEAFF. The DNA of the CDR3 is TGTGCCAGCAGCCCGGGGCACTACACTGAAGCTTTCTTT.

The gene calls are TRBV19 and TRBJ1-5, with D possibly matching TRBD1 (6 bases). From germline, CDR1 is LNHDA and CDR2 SQIVND (reference sequence). The CDR3 consists of 15 residues. Between the trimmed V and J ends, which lost 6 bases and 1 base, there was a span of 13 bases. For the CDR3, the DNA is TGTGCCAGTAGACCAGGGGTAACGAGCAATCAGCCCCAGCATTTT. Its protein product is CASRPGVTSNQPQHF.

The rearrangement joins TRBV14 to TRBJ2-7, with D possibly called TRBD1 or TRBD2 (6 bases each). The CDR3 extends over 15 amino acids. V was trimmed by 6 bases and J by 5 bases, leaving 20 bases between them. CDR1 is SGHDN and CDR2 is FVKESK in the germline V gene. In nucleotides, the CDR3 is TGTGCCAGCAGTCCGGGGGCTTCCAACGTCGACGAGCAGTACTTC. It encodes CASSPGASNVDEQYF.

This clonotype has a handful of counts. The chain recombines TRBV10-1 with TRBJ2-7, with D maybe TRBD2 (7 bases). Trimming stripped 6 bases from V and 7 bases from J, with 19 bases between. Germline CDR1 WNHNN, CDR2 SYGVQD (reference sequence). The CDR3 covers 14 residues. The CDR3 loop is CASSRAAGAREQYF. CDR3 sequence (DNA): TGCGCCAGCAGCAGAGCGGCGGGGGCGCGGGAGCAGTACTTC.

This chain joins TRBV30 and TRBJ2-7, with 10 bases fitting TRBD2. Germline lookup yields CDR1 GTSNPN and CDR2 SVGIG (reference sequence). This CDR3 spans 12 amino acids. The V and J ends lost 7 bases and 2 bases, in that order; junction bases with no gene match: 2. In nucleotides, the CDR3 is TGTGCCTCAGCGGGAGGGCCCTACGAGCAGTACTTC. This encodes CASAGGPYEQYF.

This clonotype was counted ten times or more. V usage is TRBV19 and J usage is TRBJ2-5; 9 bases match TRBD1. CDR1 and CDR2 (germline): LNHDA, SQIVND (reference sequence). Germline trimming cut 4 bases from V and 5 bases from J; bases unmatched to any gene: 2. This CDR3 comprises 13 residues. The CDR3: CASSRGTGETQYF. CDR3 bases: TGTGCCAGTAGTAGAGGGACAGGGGAGACCCAGTACTTC.

The gene calls are TRBV29-1 and TRBJ1-1; D gene uncertain. Germline V CDR1 and CDR2: SQVTM, ANQGSEA. V was clipped by 0 bases and J by 2 bases, with 7 bases between them. CDR3 size: 13 residues. DNA of the CDR3: TGCAGCGTTGAAGAAGGGATTAACACTGAAGCTTTCTTT. Its translation is CSVEEGINTEAFF.

The chain recombines TRBV19 with TRBJ1-5; D unresolved. V lost 3 bases and J lost 0, with 12 bases in between. The length of the CDR3 is 16 residues. Germline V gives CDR1 LNHDA, CDR2 SQIVND (reference sequence). Written as DNA, the CDR3 is TGTGCCAGTAGTATTCAAGCAGCTTATAGCAATCAGCCCCAGCATTTT. Translation gives CASSIQAAYSNQPQHF.

This clonotype was observed many times. This rearrangement joins TRBV28 to TRBJ2-7, with D perhaps given as TRBD1 or TRBD2 (7 bases each). Deletions cut 6 bases from V and 4 bases from J, with 19 bases between. Per germline, CDR1 MDHEN and CDR2 SYDVKM. This CDR3 region has 15 residues. The CDR3 DNA reads TGTGCCAGCAGGCCCGGGGAGGGGGCGAAGTACGAGCAGTACTTC. It yields the protein CASRPGEGAKYEQYF.

This clonotype was counted many times. The J gene is TRBJ2-2, the V gene TRBV12-3 or TRBV12-4, with 7 bases that match TRBD2. This CDR3 comprises 17 residues. After removal of 0 bases from V and 4 bases from J, the junction contained 8 bases not matched to a gene. The CDR3 sequence is CASSLAQAGAGTGELFF. Written as DNA, the CDR3 is TGTGCCAGCAGTTTAGCGCAGGCGGGAGCGGGCACCGGGGAGCTGTTTTTT.

Ten or more counts support this clonotype. The chain recombines TRBV28 with TRBJ2-7; weak D call: TRBD2 (6 bases). Germline CDR1 MDHEN, CDR2 SYDVKM. CDR3 length: 14 residues. V was pared by 7 bases and J by 2 bases, with 15 bases between. For the CDR3, the DNA is TGTGCCAGCATTCATAGCGGAACAACCTACGAGCAGTACTTC. It specifies CASIHSGTTYEQYF.

This clonotype was counted ten times or more. The chain recombines TRBV6-5 with TRBJ2-7; 7 bases line up with TRBD1. Germline V gives CDR1 MNHEY, CDR2 SVGAGI. The CDR3 is 15 amino acids. V dropped 3 bases and J dropped 2; count of bases not matched to a gene: 7. CDR3 protein: CASSYGAGGAYEQYF. CDR3 coding DNA: TGTGCCAGCAGTTATGGGGCAGGGGGAGCCTACGAGCAGTACTTC.

This clonotype came up many times. The chain recombines TRBV7-2 with TRBJ2-7; possibly TRBD2 for D (6 bases). V gave up 5 bases and J gave up 3 bases, with 17 bases separating them. CDR1 and CDR2 (germline): SGHTA, FQGNSA. The CDR3 covers 15 residues. The CDR3 reads CASSPAGTAYYEQYF. For the CDR3, the DNA is TGTGCCAGCAGCCCCGCGGGGACCGCTTACTACGAGCAGTACTTC.

This clonotype was counted only a few times. The chain has TRBV5-1 and TRBJ2-7, with 9 bases matching TRBD2. The V and J ends lost 4 bases and 6 bases, in that order; junction bases with no gene match: 5. CDR3 size: 13 residues. Germline loops: CDR1 SGHRS, CDR2 YFSETQ. The CDR3 spells CASSLVAGVEQYF. The CDR3 nucleotides read TGCGCCAGCAGCCTAGTAGCGGGAGTCGAGCAGTACTTC. The variable domain in full, completed from reference TRBV5-1 and TRBJ2-7, reads KAGVTQTPRYLIKTRGQQVTLSCSPISGHRSVSWYQQTPGQGLQFLFEYFSETQRNKGNFPGRFSGRQFSNSRSEMNVSTLELGDSALYLCASSLVAGVEQYFGPGTRLTVT.

This clonotype was seen many times. This chain connects TRBV9 to TRBJ2-2; 7 bases match TRBD2. V lost 3 bases to trimming and J lost 0 bases; unmatched junction nucleotides: 8. This CDR3 comprises 17 residues. Looked up from germline, CDR1 is SGDLS and CDR2 is YYNGEE. The CDR3 DNA reads as TGTGCCAGCAGCGAAGTCAGACTAGCCTCGAACACCGGGGAGCTGTTTTTT. Translating gives CASSEVRLASNTGELFF.

Many counts were recorded for this clonotype. This sequence joins TRBV6-2 or TRBV6-3 and TRBJ1-5, with D tentatively TRBD1 (6 bases). Germline V gene sequence: CDR1 MNHEY, CDR2 SVGEGT. There are 19 residues in the CDR3. The V gene lost 2 bases and the J gene lost 3 bases, with 23 bases spanning the gap. The CDR3 loop is CASSYVLFGGPQNNQPQHF. CDR3 sequence (DNA): TGTGCCAGCAGTTACGTCTTGTTCGGGGGCCCTCAAAACAATCAGCCCCAGCATTTT.

This clonotype occurred many times. This chain joins TRBV28 and TRBJ2-5, with a tentative D call TRBD2 (7 bases). Germline CDR1 is MDHEN and CDR2 is SYDVKM. This CDR3 has 15 residues. V lost 5 bases and J lost 3, with 16 bases in between. The CDR3, as DNA: TGTGCCAGCAGTGGGGGGGCAGGGGTGGAAGAGACCCAGTACTTC. Protein sequence: CASSGGAGVEETQYF.

In this sample, this clonotype turned up many times. The rearrangement uses TRBV28 and TRBJ2-7, with 7 positions matching TRBD1. J gave up 3 bases and V 4 bases, and 9 bases lay outside the gene matches. Germline V CDR1 and CDR2: MDHEN, SYDVKM. This CDR3 has 15 residues. CDR3 sequence (DNA): TGTGCCAGCAGTTCCCGACAGGGAATCAACTACGAGCAGTACTTC. This codes for CASSSRQGINYEQYF. Looking up the rest from reference TRBV28 and TRBJ2-7 gives the full variable domain: DVKVTQSSRYLVKRTGEKVFLECVQDMDHENMFWYRQDPGLGLRLIYFSYDVKMKEKGDIPEGYSVSREKKERFSLILESASTNQTSMYLCASSSRQGINYEQYFGPGTRLTVT.

At least ten counts were recorded for this clonotype. The CDR3 sequence is CASSGGTGGQETQYF. Here the CDR3 DNA reads TGTGCCAGCAGTGGTGGGACAGGAGGACAAGAGACCCAGTACTTC. This chain uses TRBV6-1 with TRBJ2-5; 8 bases line up with TRBD1. Germline values: CDR1 MNHNS, CDR2 SASEGT. The CDR3 totals 15 residues. Trimming at V came to 4 bases and at J to 2 bases, leaving 6 bases not matched to a gene.

Many counts were recorded for this clonotype. The chain has TRBV20-1 and TRBJ2-2; no reliable D call. In germline, CDR1 is DFQATT, CDR2 SNEGSKA (reference sequence). The CDR3 covers 13 residues. With 6 bases removed from V and 0 bases from J, the gap between germline ends came to 8 bases. This CDR3 is CSAGRANTGELFF. The CDR3 DNA reads TGCAGTGCCGGGCGCGCGAACACCGGGGAGCTGTTTTTT.

This clonotype was recorded many times. J is TRBJ1-5 and V is TRBV6-1, with unresolved D. This CDR3 is built from 14 residues. CDR1 MNHNS and CDR2 SASEGT come from the germline V gene. The germline V and J ends were trimmed by 6 bases and 7 bases, with 16 bases remaining between them. The CDR3 is CASSPGRVGQPQHF. DNA of the CDR3: TGTGCCAGCAGCCCGGGGAGGGTCGGGCAGCCCCAGCATTTT.

This sequence joins TRBV6-1 and TRBJ2-4; D gene uncertain. Between the trimmed V and J ends, which lost 6 bases and 1 base, there was a span of 10 bases. The germline V gene encodes CDR1 MNHNS and CDR2 SASEGT. The length of the CDR3 is 14 residues. The CDR3 region has the DNA TGTGCCAGCAGACGGACCGTCGCCAAAAACATTCAGTACTTC. Its translation is CASRRTVAKNIQYF.

The genes are TRBV28 and TRBJ1-1; D gene ambiguous. Germline V lookup: CDR1 MDHEN, CDR2 SYDVKM. V shed 7 bases and J shed 6 bases, with 15 bases lying between them. CDR3 length equals 13 residues. CDR3 sequence: CASINFGWPEAFF. CDR3 DNA: TGTGCCAGCATCAATTTTGGGTGGCCTGAAGCTTTCTTT.